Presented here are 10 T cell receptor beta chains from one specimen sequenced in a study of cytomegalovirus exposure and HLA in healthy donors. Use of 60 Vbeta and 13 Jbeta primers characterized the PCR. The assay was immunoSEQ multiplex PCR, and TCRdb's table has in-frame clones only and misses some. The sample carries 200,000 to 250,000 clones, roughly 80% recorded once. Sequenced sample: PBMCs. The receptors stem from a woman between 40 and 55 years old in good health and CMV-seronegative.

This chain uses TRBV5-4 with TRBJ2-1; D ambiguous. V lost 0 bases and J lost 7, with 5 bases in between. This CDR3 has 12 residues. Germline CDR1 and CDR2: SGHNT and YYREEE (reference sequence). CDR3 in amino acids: CASSLAFNEQFF. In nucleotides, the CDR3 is TGTGCCAGCAGCTTGGCCTTTAATGAGCAGTTCTTC.

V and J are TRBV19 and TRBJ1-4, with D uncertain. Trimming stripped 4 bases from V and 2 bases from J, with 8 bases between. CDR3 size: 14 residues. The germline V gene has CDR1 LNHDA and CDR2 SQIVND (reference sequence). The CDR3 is CASSRAGTNEKLFF. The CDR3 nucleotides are TGTGCCAGTAGTAGAGCGGGGACTAATGAAAAACTGTTTTTT.

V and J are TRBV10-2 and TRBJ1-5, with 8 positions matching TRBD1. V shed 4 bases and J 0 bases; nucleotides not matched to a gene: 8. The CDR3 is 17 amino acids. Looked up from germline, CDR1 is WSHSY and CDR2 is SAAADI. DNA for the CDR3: TGCGCCAGCAGTGTGGCAGGGGGCGATTATAGCAATCAGCCCCAGCATTTT. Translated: CASSVAGGDYSNQPQHF.

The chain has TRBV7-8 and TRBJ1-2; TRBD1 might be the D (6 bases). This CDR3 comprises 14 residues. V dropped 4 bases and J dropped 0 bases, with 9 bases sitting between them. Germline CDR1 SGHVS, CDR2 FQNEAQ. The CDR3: CASSSQGTNYGYTF. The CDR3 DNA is TGTGCCAGCAGCTCCCAGGGGACTAACTATGGCTACACCTTC.

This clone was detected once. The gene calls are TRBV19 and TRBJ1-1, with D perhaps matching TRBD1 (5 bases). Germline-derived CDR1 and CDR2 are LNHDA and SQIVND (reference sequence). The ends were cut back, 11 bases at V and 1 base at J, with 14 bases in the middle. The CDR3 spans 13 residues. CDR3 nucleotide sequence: TGTGCCTCGACAGCCTCTAAGAACACTGAAGCTTTCTTT. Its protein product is CASTASKNTEAFF.

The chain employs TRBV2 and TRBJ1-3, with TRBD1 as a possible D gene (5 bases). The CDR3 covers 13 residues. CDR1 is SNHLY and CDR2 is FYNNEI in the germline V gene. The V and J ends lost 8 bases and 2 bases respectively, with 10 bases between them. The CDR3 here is CASGGVAGNTIYF. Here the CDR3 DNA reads TGTGCCAGCGGGGGGGTTGCTGGAAACACCATATATTTT.

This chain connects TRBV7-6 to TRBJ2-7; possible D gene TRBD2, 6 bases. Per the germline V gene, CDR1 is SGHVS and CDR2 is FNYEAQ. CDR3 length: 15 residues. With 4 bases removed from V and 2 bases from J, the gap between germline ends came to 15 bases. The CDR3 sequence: CASSYLAGSAYEQYF. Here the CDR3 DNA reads TGTGCCAGCAGCTATCTGGCGGGGTCCGCCTACGAGCAGTACTTC. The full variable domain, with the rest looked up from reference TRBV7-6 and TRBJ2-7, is GAGVSQSPRYKVTKRGQDVALRCDPISGHVSLYWYRQALGQGPEFLTYFNYEAQQDKSGLPNDRFSAERPEGSISTLTIQRTEQRDSAMYRCASSYLAGSAYEQYFGPGTRLTVT.

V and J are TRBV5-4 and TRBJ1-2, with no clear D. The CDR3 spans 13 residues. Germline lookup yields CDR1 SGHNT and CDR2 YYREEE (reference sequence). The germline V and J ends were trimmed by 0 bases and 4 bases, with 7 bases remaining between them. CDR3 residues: CASSLAGGYGYTF. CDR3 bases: TGTGCCAGCAGCTTGGCAGGAGGCTATGGCTACACCTTC. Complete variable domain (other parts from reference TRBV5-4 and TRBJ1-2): ETGVTQSPTHLIKTRGQQVTLRCSSQSGHNTVSWYQQALGQGPQFIFQYYREEENGRGNFPPRFSGLQFPNYSSELNVNALELDDSALYLCASSLAGGYGYTFGSGTRLTVV.

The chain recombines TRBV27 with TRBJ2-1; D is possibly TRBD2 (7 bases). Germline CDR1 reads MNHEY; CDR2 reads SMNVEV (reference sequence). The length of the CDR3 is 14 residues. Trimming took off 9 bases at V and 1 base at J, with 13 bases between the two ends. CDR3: CASGKGGSYNEQFF. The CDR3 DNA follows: TGTGCCAGTGGCAAGGGGGGGTCCTACAATGAGCAGTTCTTC.

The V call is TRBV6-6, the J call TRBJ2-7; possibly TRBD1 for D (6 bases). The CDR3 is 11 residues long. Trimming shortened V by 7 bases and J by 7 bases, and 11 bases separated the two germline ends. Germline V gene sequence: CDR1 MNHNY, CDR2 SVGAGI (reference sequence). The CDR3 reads CASKGVGEQYF. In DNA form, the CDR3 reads TGTGCCAGCAAGGGGGTCGGGGAGCAGTACTTC.